This T cell receptor beta chain emerged from a study of T cell repertoires in cytomegalovirus infection. Study-wide results and caveats: Summed public TCR beta family frequency identified CMV carriers bearing the relevant HLA.

This clonotype was picked up many times. Antigen specificity is unknown. MiXCR, run by TCRdb on the reads, gives a single entry per CDR3 protein. The sample records just over 300,000 distinct CDR3 sequences, roughly a sixth being singletons. The CDR3 is 14 amino acids. V gave up 2 bases and J gave up 4 bases, with 8 bases separating them. Sequenced input: PBMCs. The sequence was collected from a human donor in good health (CMV status not recorded). Some clones in this sample may be carry-over from other donors' samples. The chain uses TRBV12-3 or TRBV12-4 and TRBJ1-4, with unresolved D. The CDR3 is CASSLWPVNEKLFF. In DNA, the CDR3 is TGTGCCAGCAGTTTATGGCCGGTTAATGAAAAACTGTTTTTT.